This entry lists 29 T cell receptor beta chains sequenced from one sample in a study of blood T cell repertoires in COVID-19. The assay was immunoSEQ multiplex PCR, and TCRdb's table has in-frame clones only and misses some. The top ten hold 4.5% to 5.5% of the sample, which has 200,000 to 250,000 clones, 82% seen once. Source material: peripheral blood. These TCRs come from a woman aged 65 to 85 with COVID-19, enrolled during active disease.

This clone appeared a few times. V usage is TRBV7-2 and J usage is TRBJ1-1, with D unresolved. V lost 3 bases, J lost 6 bases, and 14 bases lay in between. This CDR3 region has 14 residues. Germline loops: CDR1 SGHTA, CDR2 FQGNSA. The chain's CDR3 is CASSFGGMKAEAFF. CDR3 nucleotide sequence: TGTGCCAGCAGCTTTGGCGGAATGAAGGCTGAAGCTTTCTTT.

This clone is a singleton in its sample. V is TRBV3-1 (or the pseudogene TRBV3-2) and J is TRBJ2-2; weak D call: TRBD2 (5 bases). V gave up 4 bases and J gave up 0 bases, with 15 bases separating them. The CDR3 totals 17 residues. The germline V gene encodes CDR1 LGHDT and CDR2 YNNKEL (reference sequence). CDR3 loop: CASSLPPSFANTGELFF. As DNA, the CDR3 is TGTGCCAGCAGCCTCCCCCCTAGCTTCGCGAACACCGGGGAGCTGTTTTTT.

The V and J genes are TRBV6-6 and TRBJ2-1; possibly TRBD1 for D (5 bases). Germline V CDR1 and CDR2: MNHNY, SVGAGI (reference sequence). CDR3 length: 14 amino acids. The V and J ends lost 0 bases and 8 bases respectively, with 11 bases between them. The CDR3 sequence: CASSYSTAGHEQFF. CDR3 DNA sequence: TGTGCCAGCAGTTACTCGACAGCTGGCCATGAGCAGTTCTTC.

The chain is built from TRBV7-3 and TRBJ2-1; 7 nucleotides agree with TRBD2. With V trimmed by 1 base and J by 7 bases, 1 base remained unmatched. CDR3 length: 13 amino acids. Germline lookup yields CDR1 SGHTA and CDR2 FQGTGA. CDR3 sequence: CASSLISGNEQFF. The CDR3 DNA sequence: TGTGCCAGCAGCTTAATTAGCGGGAATGAGCAGTTCTTC.

The chain couples TRBV21-1 to TRBJ2-5; the DNA was not compared with TRBD1, the D call given in the table. TRBV21-1 is termed a pseudogene. There are 19 residues in the CDR3. The CDR3 region is CASSVHLRQNKKILETQYF. The CDR3 DNA reads TGTGCCAGCAGCGTCCATTTAAGACAGAACAAAAAAATACTGGAGACCCAGTACTTC.

About this clone itself: The sample holds other DNA sequences that translate to the same CDR3. The genes are TRBV18 and TRBJ1-5; 9 positions agree with TRBD1. V shed 6 bases, J shed 2 bases, and the junction held 5 bases outside the gene matches. The CDR3 covers 15 residues. Germline loops: CDR1 KGHSH, CDR2 LQKENI. This CDR3 is CASSPDRGGNQPQHF. In DNA form, the CDR3 reads TGTGCCAGCTCTCCGGACAGGGGTGGCAATCAGCCCCAGCATTTT.

The chain couples TRBV2 to TRBJ2-7; 7 bases are a match to TRBD1. With V trimmed by 5 bases and J by 2 bases, 6 bases remained unmatched. From germline, CDR1 is SNHLY and CDR2 FYNNEI. The CDR3 is 14 residues long. The CDR3 bases are TGTGCCAGCAGTCTCCAACAGGGGCCCTACGAGCAGTACTTC. Translation gives CASSLQQGPYEQYF.

The genes are TRBV5-1 and TRBJ1-3, with TRBD1 as a possible D gene (6 bases). CDR1 is SGHRS and CDR2 is YFSETQ in the germline V gene. V was cut by 3 bases and J by 0 bases, with 10 bases left in between. The CDR3 has 15 residues. For the CDR3, the DNA is TGCGCCAGCAGCTCGGACAGCTTCTCTGGAAACACCATATATTTT. The encoded protein is CASSSDSFSGNTIYF. The variable domain in full, with the rest retrieved from reference TRBV5-1 and TRBJ1-3, is KAGVTQTPRYLIKTRGQQVTLSCSPISGHRSVSWYQQTPGQGLQFLFEYFSETQRNKGNFPGRFSGRQFSNSRSEMNVSTLELGDSALYLCASSSDSFSGNTIYFGEGSWLTVV.

The V gene is TRBV24-1, the J gene TRBJ1-2; a possible D gene is TRBD1 (6 bases). Germline CDR1 and CDR2: KGHDR and SFDVKD. V was trimmed by 4 bases and J by 8 bases, leaving 19 bases between them. CDR3 length: 15 residues. In DNA, the CDR3 is TGTGCCACCAGTGACCCCTCAGAAGGGGGAACGGGCTACACCTTC. It yields the protein CATSDPSEGGTGYTF.

The V call is TRBV28, the J call TRBJ2-2; D is possibly TRBD1 (6 bases). This CDR3 is 13 amino acids long. Germline V gene lookup returns CDR1 MDHEN and CDR2 SYDVKM. The germline V and J ends were trimmed by 5 bases and 6 bases, with 10 bases remaining between them. The CDR3 sequence is CASSITGSGELFF. Here the CDR3 DNA reads TGTGCCAGCAGTATTACAGGGTCCGGGGAGCTGTTTTTT.

V gene TRBV2 combines with J gene TRBJ2-5, with D maybe TRBD1 (6 bases). The CDR3 contains 13 residues. CDR1 is SNHLY, CDR2 FYNNEI, per germline. V was cut by 8 bases and J by 5 bases, with 15 bases left in between. The chain's CDR3 is CASGGNSKETQYF. In nucleotides, the CDR3 is TGTGCCAGCGGGGGCAATTCTAAGGAGACCCAGTACTTC.

V gene TRBV2 combines with J gene TRBJ2-2; weak D call: TRBD2 (7 bases). The CDR3 totals 15 residues. V lost 2 bases and J lost 4, with 11 bases in between. Germline V gives CDR1 SNHLY, CDR2 FYNNEI. This CDR3 reads CASSERGASTGELFF. The CDR3 nucleotides are TGTGCCAGCAGTGAACGGGGGGCGTCCACCGGGGAGCTGTTTTTT.

The count of this clone is one. The V gene is TRBV7-3, the J gene TRBJ2-2; 7 nucleotides line up with TRBD1. Trimming took 6 bases from V and 3 from J; bases not matched to a gene: 4. This CDR3 spans 14 amino acids. CDR1 and CDR2 (germline): SGHTA, FQGTGA. CDR3 sequence reads: CASSLGQDTGELFF. CDR3 coding DNA: TGTGCCAGCAGTCTAGGACAGGACACCGGGGAGCTGTTTTTT.

The rearrangement joins TRBV10-3 to TRBJ1-1; possibly TRBD1 for D (6 bases). Germline-derived CDR1 and CDR2 are ENHRY and SYGVKD. The V end was cut by 8 bases, the J end by 11 bases, with 15 bases between. CDR3 length: 11 residues. CDR3 DNA: TGTGCCATCCTGGAGGCAGGGGCGGCTTTCTTT. This encodes CAILEAGAAFF.

The table lists this clone with a few counts. V usage is TRBV28 and J usage is TRBJ2-4, with no clear D. V lost 6 bases and J lost 1, with 7 bases in between. CDR3 length equals 13 residues. The germline gives CDR1 MDHEN, CDR2 SYDVKM. The chain's CDR3 is CASSTIAKNIQYF. The CDR3 DNA reads as TGTGCCAGCAGCACAATTGCCAAAAACATTCAGTACTTC.

J is TRBJ1-3 and V is TRBV21-1. TRBV21-1 is a pseudogene locus. The CDR3 is made up of 17 amino acids. CDR3 amino acids: CASSKGRGNEGVRTIYF. The CDR3 nucleotides read TGTGCCAGCAGCAAAGGTCGGGGGAATGAGGGTGTCCGGACCATATATTTT.

The rearrangement uses TRBV4-2 and TRBJ1-2; possible D gene TRBD1, 6 bases. This CDR3 region has 14 residues. The V end lost 1 base, the J end lost 8 bases, and 14 bases lay between the germline ends. Germline V gene lookup returns CDR1 LGHNA and CDR2 YNFKEQ. The CDR3 DNA is TGTGCCAGCAGCCAAGTGGGGGCGAAGAACGGCTACACCTTC. As protein: CASSQVGAKNGYTF.

This sequence joins TRBV21-1 and TRBJ1-1; the D call of TRBD1 is as the table states it, not checked on the DNA. TRBV21-1 is marked as a pseudogene. CDR3 size: 17 residues. DNA for the CDR3: TGTGCCAGCAGCAAAGTAGTAAGTCAGGGAACGAACACTGAAGCTTTCTTT. Residues: CASSKVVSQGTNTEAFF.

This chain joins TRBV11-2 and TRBJ1-1; a weak D match, TRBD1 (6 bases). The CDR3 has 12 residues. The V gene's germline CDR1 is SGHAT and CDR2 FQNNGV. Between the trimmed V and J ends, which lost 5 bases and 4 bases, there was a span of 8 bases. The CDR3 sequence: CASSKTGTEAFF. CDR3 in DNA: TGTGCCAGCAGCAAGACAGGCACTGAAGCTTTCTTT.

The chain links TRBV15 to TRBJ1-5; 8 bases agree with TRBD1. Germline CDR1 LNHNV, CDR2 YYDKDF (reference sequence). V shed 5 bases, J shed 3 bases, and the junction held 3 bases outside the gene matches. The CDR3 spans 14 residues. CDR3 coding DNA: TGTGCCACCAGCGCGGGACAGGCCAATCAGCCCCAGCATTTT. Amino acids: CATSAGQANQPQHF. Combining the CDR3 with reference TRBV15 and TRBJ1-5 gives the whole variable domain DAMVIQNPRYQVTQFGKPVTLSCSQTLNHNVMYWYQQKSSQAPKLLFHYYDKDFNNEADTPDNFQSRRPNTSFCFLDIRSPGLGDTAMYLCATSAGQANQPQHFGDGTRLSIL.

This clone was seen more than once but under ten times. The V gene is TRBV18, the J gene TRBJ1-1; weak D call: TRBD1 (5 bases). Germline CDR1 is KGHSH and CDR2 is LQKENI. This CDR3 spans 15 amino acids. V was trimmed by 1 base and J by 8 bases, leaving 17 bases between them. In DNA form, the CDR3 reads TGTGCCAGCTCACCACAATCAGGGAGGGTTTCCGAAGCTTTCTTT. Its translation: CASSPQSGRVSEAFF. The full variable domain, with the rest looked up from reference TRBV18 and TRBJ1-1, is NAGVMQNPRHLVRRRGQEARLRCSPMKGHSHVYWYRQLPEEGLKFMVYLQKENIIDESGMPKERFSAEFPKEGPSILRIQQVVRGDSAAYFCASSPQSGRVSEAFFGQGTRLTVV.

This rearrangement joins TRBV5-1 to TRBJ2-5; D may be TRBD2 (6 bases). The germline V and J ends were trimmed by 1 base and 5 bases, with 9 bases remaining between them. The CDR3 length is 13 residues. Germline V gene sequence: CDR1 SGHRS, CDR2 YFSETQ. The CDR3 nucleotides read TGCGCCAGCAGCTTGTTCGGGAGCGAGACCCAGTACTTC. Translated: CASSLFGSETQYF.

Comment on this clone: The sample carries other DNA sequences with the same CDR3. The chain has TRBV6-5 and TRBJ2-5, with TRBD1 as a possible D gene (5 bases). There are 12 residues in the CDR3. V was pared by 2 bases and J by 4 bases, with 5 bases between. Germline-derived CDR1 and CDR2 are MNHEY and SVGAGI. The CDR3 region has the DNA TGTGCCAGCAGTTACAGGGGAGAGACCCAGTACTTC. This encodes CASSYRGETQYF.

The chain combines TRBV11-2 with TRBJ1-5, with unresolved D. The CDR3 covers 17 residues. Germline V gene data show CDR1 as SGHAT and CDR2 as FQNNGV. Trimming pared 6 bases from V and 0 bases from J, leaving 18 bases between. The CDR3 region has the DNA TGTGCCAGCAGTTCTACCAAGGGAGGGCGTAGCAATCAGCCCCAGCATTTT. This gives the protein CASSSTKGGRSNQPQHF.

The CDR3 nucleotides read TGTGCCAGCAGTTTCTCAGGGGCTGTTCGAGCTTTCTTT. It translates to CASSFSGAVRAFF. This chain connects TRBV6-5 to TRBJ1-1; D is possibly TRBD1 (6 bases). The V end was cut by 4 bases, the J end by 10 bases, with 16 bases between. The germline CDR1 and CDR2 sequences are MNHEY and SVGAGI. This CDR3 is 13 amino acids long.

This clone was found once. This chain joins TRBV7-2 and TRBJ1-5, with TRBD1 identical over 10 bases. Germline CDR1 reads SGHTA; CDR2 reads FQGNSA. Trimming removed 4 bases from V and 7 bases from J; junction bases left unmatched: 7. The CDR3 loop spans 15 amino acids. DNA of the CDR3: TGTGCCAGCAGCTCCGGGACAGGGGATATGCAGCCCCAGCATTTT. Its translation is CASSSGTGDMQPQHF.

The J gene is TRBJ1-3, the V gene TRBV6-6; D is perhaps TRBD1 (5 bases). Per germline, CDR1 MNHNY and CDR2 SVGAGI (reference sequence). The V end lost 0 bases, the J end lost 4 bases, and 10 bases lay between the germline ends. The CDR3 has 15 residues. The CDR3: CASSYSQGMGNTIYF. CDR3 in DNA: TGTGCCAGCAGTTACTCCCAGGGAATGGGAAACACCATATATTTT.

The chain employs TRBV11-2 and TRBJ2-7; 7 bases map to TRBD1. The CDR3 is 12 residues long. After removal of 5 bases from V and 6 bases from J, the junction contained 4 bases not matched to a gene. Germline CDR1 and CDR2: SGHAT and FQNNGV. The CDR3 DNA reads TGTGCCAGCAGCATGGACAGGCTCGAGCAGTACTTC. This encodes CASSMDRLEQYF.

This chain connects TRBV28 to TRBJ1-5, with 8 positions matching TRBD1. The length of the CDR3 is 19 residues. V lost 7 bases to trimming and J lost 4 bases; unmatched junction nucleotides: 21. CDR1 and CDR2 from the germline V gene are MDHEN and SYDVKM. Here the CDR3 reads CASMGPRWQGARINQPQHF. Written as DNA, the CDR3 is TGTGCCAGCATGGGACCTAGATGGCAGGGGGCGCGGATAAATCAGCCCCAGCATTTT.